This T cell receptor beta chain was recovered during a study of CD8 T cells in ankylosing spondylitis. Overall study results and limits: A TCR beta motif made of fewer than ten highly homologous variants seemed typical of ankylosing spondylitis blood.

The CDR3 spans 13 residues. Trimming stripped 0 bases from V and 7 bases from J, with 11 bases between. Germline V gene lookup returns CDR1 DFQATT and CDR2 SNEGSKA (reference sequence). TCRdb re-called the 5' RACE reads through MiXCR, storing one row per CDR3 protein. The sample holds roughly 97,000 distinct CDR3 sequences, about 8.5% seen once. This clonotype was counted many times. Its antigen is unknown. This receptor was obtained from a male donor with ankylosing spondylitis or in good health (not recorded which). The chain couples TRBV20-1 to TRBJ2-3, with D maybe TRBD1 (6 bases). The sample consisted of blood, either unsorted or a sorted T cell fraction (not recorded which). The DNA of the CDR3 is TGCAGTGCTAGAGATTATAGGGGGAATACGCAGTATTTT. This codes for CSARDYRGNTQYF.